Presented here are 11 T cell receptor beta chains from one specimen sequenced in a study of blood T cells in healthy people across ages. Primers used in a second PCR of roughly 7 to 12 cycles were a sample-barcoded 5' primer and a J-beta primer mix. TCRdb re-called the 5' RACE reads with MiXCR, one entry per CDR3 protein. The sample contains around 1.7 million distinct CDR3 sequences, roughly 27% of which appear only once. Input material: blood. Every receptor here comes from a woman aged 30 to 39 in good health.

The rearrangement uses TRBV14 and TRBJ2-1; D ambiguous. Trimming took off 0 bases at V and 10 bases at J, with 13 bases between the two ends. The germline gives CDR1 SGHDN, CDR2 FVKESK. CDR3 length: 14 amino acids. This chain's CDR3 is CASSQDRLLREQFF. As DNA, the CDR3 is TGTGCCAGCAGCCAAGATCGACTCCTTAGGGAGCAGTTCTTC.

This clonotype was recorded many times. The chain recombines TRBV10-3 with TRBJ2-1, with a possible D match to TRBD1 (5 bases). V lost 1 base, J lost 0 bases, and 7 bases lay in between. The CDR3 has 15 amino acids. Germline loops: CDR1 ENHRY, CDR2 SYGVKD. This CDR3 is CAISEFDSSYNEQFF. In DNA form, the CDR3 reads TGTGCCATCAGTGAGTTTGACAGCTCCTACAATGAGCAGTTCTTC.

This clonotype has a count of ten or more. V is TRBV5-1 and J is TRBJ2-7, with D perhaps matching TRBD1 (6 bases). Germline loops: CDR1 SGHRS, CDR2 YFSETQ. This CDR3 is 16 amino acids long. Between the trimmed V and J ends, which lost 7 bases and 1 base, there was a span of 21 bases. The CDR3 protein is CASFERTETGSYEQYF. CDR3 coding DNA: TGCGCCAGCTTTGAAAGGACAGAGACGGGGTCCTACGAGCAGTACTTC.

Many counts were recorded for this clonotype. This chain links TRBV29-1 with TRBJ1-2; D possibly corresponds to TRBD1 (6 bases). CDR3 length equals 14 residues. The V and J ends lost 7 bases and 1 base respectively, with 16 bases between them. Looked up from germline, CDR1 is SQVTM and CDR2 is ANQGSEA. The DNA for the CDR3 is TGCAGCGCAGAAACAGGGTGGAGTAACTATGGCTACACCTTC. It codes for CSAETGWSNYGYTF.

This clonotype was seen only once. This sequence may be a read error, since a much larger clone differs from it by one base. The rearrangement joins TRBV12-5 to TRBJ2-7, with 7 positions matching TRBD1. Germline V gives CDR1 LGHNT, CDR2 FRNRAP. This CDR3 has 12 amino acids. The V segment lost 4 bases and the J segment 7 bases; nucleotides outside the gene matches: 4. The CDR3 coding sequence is TGTGCTAGTGGTTCCGGACAGGTTGAGCAGTACTTC. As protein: CASGSGQVEQYF.

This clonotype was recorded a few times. The CDR3 nucleotides read TGCAGCGTTGTAGAGGGGGTAAGGGGCTACACCTTC. This encodes CSVVEGVRGYTF. This rearrangement joins TRBV29-1 to TRBJ1-2; TRBD1 is a possible D gene (6 bases). CDR1 is SQVTM and CDR2 is ANQGSEA in the germline V gene. V lost 4 bases to trimming and J lost 8 bases, with 14 bases between them. CDR3 length equals 12 residues. Drawing the rest from reference TRBV29-1 and TRBJ1-2, the complete variable domain is SAVISQKPSRDICQRGTSLTIQCQVDSQVTMMFWYRQQPGQSLTLIATANQGSEATYESGFVIDKFPISRPNLTFSTLTVSNMSPEDSSIYLCSVVEGVRGYTFGSGTRLTVV.

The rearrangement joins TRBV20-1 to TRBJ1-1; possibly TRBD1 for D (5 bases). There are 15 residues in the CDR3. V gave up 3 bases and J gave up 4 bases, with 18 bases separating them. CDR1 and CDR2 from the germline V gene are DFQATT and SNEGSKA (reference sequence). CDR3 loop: CSARTVGDESTEAFF. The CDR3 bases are TGCAGTGCTAGGACCGTCGGGGACGAGAGCACTGAAGCTTTCTTT.

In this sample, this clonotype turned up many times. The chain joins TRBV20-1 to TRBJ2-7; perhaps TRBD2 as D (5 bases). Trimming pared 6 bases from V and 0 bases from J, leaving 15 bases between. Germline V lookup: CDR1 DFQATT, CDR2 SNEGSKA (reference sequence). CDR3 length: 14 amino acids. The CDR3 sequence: CSAATTTSSYEQYF. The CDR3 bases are TGCAGTGCCGCAACGACTACGAGCTCCTACGAGCAGTACTTC.

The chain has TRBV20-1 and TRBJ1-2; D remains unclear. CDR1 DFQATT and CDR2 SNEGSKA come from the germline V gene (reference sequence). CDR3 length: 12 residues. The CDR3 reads CSAALENYGYTF. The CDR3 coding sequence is TGCAGCGCAGCACTAGAAAACTATGGCTACACCTTC.

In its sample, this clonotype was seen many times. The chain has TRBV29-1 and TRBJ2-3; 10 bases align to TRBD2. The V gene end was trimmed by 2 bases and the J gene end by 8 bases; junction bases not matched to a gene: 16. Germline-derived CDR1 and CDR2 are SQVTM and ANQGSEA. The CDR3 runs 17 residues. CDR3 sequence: CSVEFRLAGVLDRTQYF. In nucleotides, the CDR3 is TGCAGCGTTGAATTTCGCCTAGCGGGAGTACTTGACCGTACGCAGTATTTT.

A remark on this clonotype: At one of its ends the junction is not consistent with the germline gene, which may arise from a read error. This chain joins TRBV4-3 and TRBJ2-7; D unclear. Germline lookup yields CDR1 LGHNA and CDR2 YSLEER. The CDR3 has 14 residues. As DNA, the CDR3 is TGCTCCAGCAGCCAAGATCTCAGCTACTACGAGCAGTACTTC. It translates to CSSSQDLSYYEQYF.